One sample yielded the 17 T cell receptor beta chains listed below, sequenced in a study of identical twins. TCRdb itself ran the 5' RACE reads through MiXCR, one entry per CDR3 protein. The sample lists roughly 1.6 million distinct CDR3 sequences, 25% to 35% occurring once. The sample was cord blood. The receptors derive from a newborn girl in good health.

This clonotype was recorded a few times. The chain couples TRBV12-3 or TRBV12-4 to TRBJ1-2; D is ambiguous. V lost 8 bases to trimming and J lost 7 bases, with 14 bases between them. The CDR3 contains 12 residues. The CDR3 sequence: CASGRLGSGYTF. The CDR3 coding sequence is TGTGCCAGCGGCCGCCTAGGGAGTGGCTACACCTTC.

The chain couples TRBV28 to TRBJ1-2; D perhaps matches TRBD1 (6 bases). From germline, CDR1 is MDHEN and CDR2 SYDVKM. V lost 10 bases to trimming and J lost 1 base, with 19 bases between them. This CDR3 region has 15 residues. In DNA, the CDR3 is TGTGCCACTTACCTGGGGGGCGCGGGTAACTATGGCTACACCTTC. It codes for CATYLGGAGNYGYTF.

This chain links TRBV30 with TRBJ2-3; D ambiguous. The CDR3 is 13 amino acids. Germline CDR1 is GTSNPN and CDR2 is SVGIG (reference sequence). With 0 bases removed from V and 4 bases from J, the gap between germline ends came to 8 bases. CDR3 coding DNA: TGTGCCTGGAGTGTGCTGGGATCAGATACGCAGTATTTT. Translating gives CAWSVLGSDTQYF.

A few counts support this clonotype. The chain links TRBV4-1 to TRBJ1-6; D is perhaps TRBD1 (6 bases). V was trimmed by 0 bases and J by 2 bases, leaving 11 bases between them. Germline CDR1 reads MGHRA; CDR2 reads YSYEKL. The CDR3 covers 17 residues. CDR3 nucleotide sequence: TGCGCCAGCAGCCAAGACCGGGGGGGCACCTATAATTCACCCCTCCACTTT. Amino acid sequence: CASSQDRGGTYNSPLHF.

The rearrangement uses TRBV19 and TRBJ1-5, with 10 bases fitting TRBD1. CDR1 is LNHDA, CDR2 SQIVND, per germline (reference sequence). V gave up 8 bases and J gave up 2 bases; unmatched junction bases: 6. This CDR3 is 15 amino acids long. CDR3 DNA: TGTGCCAGTGCCGACAGGGGGCGAGGCAATCAGCCCCAGCATTTT. Translating gives CASADRGRGNQPQHF.

This clonotype turned up a few times. In nucleotides, the CDR3 is TGCAGTGCTAGAAGGCAGGGCCATCAGCCCCAGCATTTT. Its protein product is CSARRQGHQPQHF. This chain connects TRBV20-1 to TRBJ1-5, with a tentative D call TRBD1 (5 bases). Germline lookup yields CDR1 DFQATT and CDR2 SNEGSKA (reference sequence). With 2 bases removed from V and 5 bases from J, the gap between germline ends came to 10 bases. There are 13 residues in the CDR3.

The gene calls are TRBV6-2 or TRBV6-3 and TRBJ2-5, with a possible D match to TRBD1 (6 bases). The J call may be faulty, since TRBJ2-7 better matches the DNA end. The CDR3 contains 14 residues. CDR1 and CDR2 (germline): MNHEY, SVGEGT. In nucleotides, the CDR3 is TGTGCCAGCAGATCCGACAGGCCCTCCTACGAGCAGTACTTC. Protein sequence: CASRSDRPSYEQYF.

This chain connects TRBV5-5 to TRBJ2-5, with 7 positions matching TRBD1. Looked up from germline, CDR1 is SGHKS and CDR2 is YYEKEE (reference sequence). The CDR3 consists of 15 residues. V shed 1 base and J 11 bases; nucleotides not matched to a gene: 14. For the CDR3, the DNA is TGTGCCAGCAGCTTGCACGGGACAGCTTCCTACGGGCAGTACTTC. Encoded protein: CASSLHGTASYGQYF.

V usage is TRBV6-6 and J usage is TRBJ2-1; possibly TRBD1 for D (6 bases). This CDR3 is built from 14 residues. Germline V CDR1 and CDR2: MNHNY, SVGAGI (reference sequence). V dropped 0 bases and J dropped 8 bases, with 11 bases sitting between them. The CDR3 DNA is TGTGCCAGCAGTTACTCGACAGGAGGACATGAGCAGTTCTTC. Amino acids: CASSYSTGGHEQFF.

The gene calls are TRBV6-1 and TRBJ1-5; unclear D gene. Germline lookup yields CDR1 MNHNS and CDR2 SASEGT. The germline V and J ends were trimmed by 2 bases and 7 bases, with 9 bases remaining between them. This CDR3 region has 13 residues. CDR3 DNA: TGTGCCAGCAGTGAATTTTGGGGACAGCCCCAGCATTTT. Translated, it gives CASSEFWGQPQHF.

The gene calls are TRBV9 and TRBJ2-1, with D maybe TRBD1 (5 bases). The germline CDR1 and CDR2 sequences are SGDLS and YYNGEE. The V end lost 0 bases, the J end lost 6 bases, and 13 bases lay between the germline ends. The CDR3 contains 15 residues. CDR3 residues: CASSVAPGQGNEQFF. CDR3 bases: TGTGCCAGCAGCGTAGCTCCAGGGCAGGGCAATGAGCAGTTCTTC.

As to this clonotype: An end of the junction differs from the germline gene, which may be a read error. The chain recombines TRBV14 with TRBJ2-5, with D perhaps TRBD1 or TRBD2 (5 bases each). The J call may be wrong; the DNA end is better matched by TRBJ2-7. This CDR3 has 11 residues. Germline loops: CDR1 SGHDN, CDR2 FVKESK. CDR3 coding DNA: TGCGCCAGCGGACACTTCTACGAGCAGTACTTC. Residues: CASGHFYEQYF.

The chain couples TRBV12-3 or TRBV12-4 to TRBJ1-5; no definite D call. The CDR3 contains 11 residues. V was pared by 3 bases and J by 8 bases, with 5 bases between. The DNA for the CDR3 is TGTGCCAGCAGTTTGTCGGAGCCCCAGCATTTT. It codes for CASSLSEPQHF.

This clonotype was counted a few times. V gene TRBV10-3 combines with J gene TRBJ1-1; D is uncertain. This CDR3 region has 14 residues. Per germline, CDR1 ENHRY and CDR2 SYGVKD. Trimming took 1 base from V and 3 from J, leaving 9 bases between them. In DNA, the CDR3 is TGTGCCATCAGTGAGTTGGGAGACGACACTGAAGCTTTCTTT. It codes for CAISELGDDTEAFF.

A word on this clonotype: The junction departs from germline at one end; a sequencing error may be responsible. V usage is TRBV12-3 or TRBV12-4 and J usage is TRBJ2-3; D gene ambiguous. This CDR3 region has 15 residues. The DNA of the CDR3 is TGTGCCAGCAGTTTTGGCAGCGATAGCACAGATGCGCAGTATTTT. It encodes CASSFGSDSTDAQYF.

This chain's CDR3 is CASSFGGGVSYNEQYF. CDR3 in DNA: TGTGCCAGCAGCTTTGGCGGGGGGGTCTCCTACAATGAGCAGTACTTC. This chain connects TRBV7-2 to TRBJ2-1; 9 bases align to TRBD2. The end of the DNA aligns better with TRBJ2-7, so the J call may be wrong. Per the germline V gene, CDR1 is SGHTA and CDR2 is FQGNSA. CDR3 length equals 16 residues.

This clonotype appeared a few times. CDR3 in DNA: TGTGCCGGCTGGGGACTTAAAACAGGGGATCAAGAGACCCAGTACTTC. Translating gives CAGWGLKTGDQETQYF. V usage is TRBV7-9 and J usage is TRBJ2-5, with D possibly matching TRBD1 (7 bases). The V end lost 11 bases, the J end lost 2 bases, and 24 bases lay between the germline ends. CDR1 is SEHNR, CDR2 FQNEAQ, per germline (reference sequence). The CDR3 is 16 residues long.